The 25 T cell receptor beta chains reported below all come from one sample, sequenced in a study of T cells in Graves' hyperthyroidism and ophthalmopathy. What was amplified from RNA transcripts were TCR beta CDR3 regions. Carried out on the TCR CDR3, a first-round RT-PCR used the HTBI primer set. Via MiXCR, TCRdb re-called the multiplex PCR reads, giving one row per CDR3 protein. The table has around 520,000 distinct CDR3 sequences, 12% to 15% seen once. Sequences were obtained from blood. The receptor source for this set is a woman in her forties with Graves' hyperthyroidism.

This clonotype was seen only a few times. The V and J genes are TRBV5-1 and TRBJ2-7; D gene uncertain. Germline CDR1 reads SGHRS; CDR2 reads YFSETQ. V was cut by 6 bases and J by 2 bases, with 12 bases left in between. There are 13 residues in the CDR3. In DNA, the CDR3 is TGCGCCAGCAAGCGCGAGACAACCTACGAGCAGTACTTC. This codes for CASKRETTYEQYF.

This clonotype was detected once. This chain links TRBV4-1 with TRBJ1-3; unclear D gene. The CDR3 has 15 residues. Trimming removed 1 base from V and 0 bases from J, with 7 bases in between. Germline V lookup: CDR1 MGHRA, CDR2 YSYEKL. The CDR3 protein is CASSQGVDSGNTIYF. The DNA for the CDR3 is TGCGCCAGCAGCCAAGGTGTGGACTCTGGAAACACCATATATTTT.

This chain joins TRBV12-3 or TRBV12-4 and TRBJ2-1, with D hard to call. The V end was cut by 3 bases, the J end by 9 bases, with 12 bases between. CDR3 length: 13 amino acids. DNA for the CDR3: TGTGCCAGCAGTTTCCGGCCCGTCGGTGAGCAGTTCTTC. Amino acids: CASSFRPVGEQFF.

This clonotype has only a few counts. The V gene is TRBV20-1, the J gene TRBJ2-4, with a weak D call TRBD1 (5 bases). Germline assignment: CDR1 DFQATT and CDR2 SNEGSKA (reference sequence). This CDR3 contains 15 residues. V lost 6 bases and J lost 0, with 15 bases in between. CDR3 DNA: TGCAGTGCCTTAGACAGTCTAGAAGCCAAAAACATTCAGTACTTC. Amino acids: CSALDSLEAKNIQYF.

The table lists this clonotype with many counts. The chain couples TRBV5-6 to TRBJ2-7; D is unresolved. Trimming stripped 1 base from V and 0 bases from J, with 8 bases between. The CDR3 is 14 residues long. Germline CDR1 is SGHDT and CDR2 is YYEEEE. The CDR3: CASSLNDGSYEQYF. The CDR3 nucleotides are TGTGCCAGCAGCTTGAATGACGGCTCCTACGAGCAGTACTTC.

This sequence joins TRBV24-1 and TRBJ2-7, with 11 nucleotides matching TRBD1. Per the germline V gene, CDR1 is KGHDR and CDR2 is SFDVKD. CDR3 length equals 19 residues. Trimming removed 4 bases from V and 2 bases from J; junction bases left unmatched: 15. The CDR3: CATSDSGQGAFSVTYEQYF. CDR3 DNA sequence: TGTGCCACCAGTGACTCAGGACAGGGGGCGTTTAGCGTTACCTACGAGCAGTACTTC.

This chain joins TRBV29-1 and TRBJ2-3; the D gene is possibly TRBD1 (6 bases). V lost 6 bases and J 0 bases, leaving 10 bases between the germline ends. The germline V gene has CDR1 SQVTM and CDR2 ANQGSEA. This CDR3 has 13 amino acids. The CDR3 DNA is TGCAGCGTCAGAGGACAGAGCACAGATACGCAGTATTTT. Translation gives CSVRGQSTDTQYF.

This clonotype was observed at least ten times. The chain joins TRBV20-1 to TRBJ2-5; 8 bases line up with TRBD2. The germline gives CDR1 DFQATT, CDR2 SNEGSKA (reference sequence). The CDR3 is 14 residues long. J gave up 5 bases and V 2 bases, and 7 bases lay outside the gene matches. CDR3 residues: CSARLAGNLETQYF. The CDR3 coding sequence is TGCAGTGCTAGACTAGCGGGTAACTTGGAGACCCAGTACTTC.

This clonotype was seen many times. The CDR3 protein is CASSINQGDEAFF. The CDR3 nucleotides read TGTGCCAGTAGTATTAATCAGGGGGATGAAGCTTTCTTT. The chain uses TRBV19 and TRBJ1-1; TRBD1 aligns across 7 bases. V lost 3 bases, J lost 7 bases, and 5 bases stayed unmatched. This CDR3 region has 13 residues. Germline-derived CDR1 and CDR2 are LNHDA and SQIVND (reference sequence).

This clonotype was detected many times. This chain joins TRBV28 and TRBJ2-7; 7 nucleotides agree with TRBD1. Looked up from germline, CDR1 is MDHEN and CDR2 is SYDVKM. The V segment lost 6 bases and the J segment 2 bases; nucleotides outside the gene matches: 1. This CDR3 region has 12 residues. CDR3 coding DNA: TGTGCCAGCAGAGGACAGGCCTACGAGCAGTACTTC. Protein: CASRGQAYEQYF.

V gene TRBV6-1 combines with J gene TRBJ2-3, with TRBD2 matching 8 bases. The CDR3 covers 14 residues. J was trimmed by 9 bases and V by 5 bases; bases with no gene match: 10. Per germline, CDR1 MNHNS and CDR2 SASEGT. CDR3 sequence reads: CASSSPSRLATQYF. CDR3 nucleotides: TGTGCCAGCAGTTCCCCCTCCCGACTAGCGACGCAGTATTTT.

This clonotype came up many times. V and J are TRBV28 and TRBJ1-2, with D possibly TRBD1 on 5 matching bases. The germline V gene encodes CDR1 MDHEN and CDR2 SYDVKM. Trimming left V 3 bases short and J 5 bases short, with 10 bases between. The CDR3 consists of 13 residues. CDR3 in DNA: TGTGCCAGCAGTTTCTTGACAGAGTATGGCTACACCTTC. This encodes CASSFLTEYGYTF.

The chain employs TRBV18 and TRBJ2-7, with D possibly being TRBD2 (6 bases). The CDR3 has 14 residues. V was shortened by 3 bases and J by 2 bases, with 11 bases between the two germline ends. Germline CDR1 KGHSH, CDR2 LQKENI. Written as DNA, the CDR3 is TGTGCCAGCTCACCGGGACGGGAGACCTACGAGCAGTACTTC. Protein: CASSPGRETYEQYF.

In its sample, this clonotype was seen a few times. The V call is TRBV2, the J call TRBJ2-5, with 9 bases identical to TRBD1. The CDR3 sequence is 14 residues long. Trimming cost V 6 bases and J 2 bases; bases outside gene matches: 4. Germline values: CDR1 SNHLY, CDR2 FYNNEI. The CDR3 nucleotides are TGTGCCAGCAGGGCCGGGACAGGGCAAGAGACCCAGTACTTC. Translated: CASRAGTGQETQYF.

The sample holds many counts of this clonotype. V gene TRBV6-1 combines with J gene TRBJ1-1; TRBD1 might be the D (6 bases). This CDR3 comprises 16 residues. The ends were cut back, 6 bases at V and 1 base at J, with 18 bases in the middle. In germline, CDR1 is MNHNS, CDR2 SASEGT. The CDR3 coding sequence is TGTGCCAGCAGCGCCTGGGAGGGGACACGGAACACTGAAGCTTTCTTT. Encoded protein: CASSAWEGTRNTEAFF.

Only a few counts were recorded for this clonotype. The J gene is TRBJ2-7, the V gene TRBV6-1; TRBD1 aligns across 7 bases. Germline V lookup: CDR1 MNHNS, CDR2 SASEGT. V gave up 6 bases and J gave up 0 bases; unmatched junction bases: 5. This CDR3 has 14 amino acids. The CDR3 protein is CASSGTEVSYEQYF. DNA for the CDR3: TGTGCCAGCAGCGGGACAGAGGTCTCCTACGAGCAGTACTTC.

This clonotype has a count of ten or more. The chain joins TRBV3-1 to TRBJ2-3; maybe TRBD2 (7 bases). The CDR3 contains 16 residues. Germline CDR1 reads LGHDT; CDR2 reads YNNKEL (reference sequence). V lost 1 base to trimming and J lost 0 bases, with 11 bases between them. The CDR3 region is CASSQGGGGSTDTQYF. CDR3 DNA: TGTGCCAGCAGCCAAGGCGGGGGCGGGAGCACAGATACGCAGTATTTT.

This clonotype was detected many times. The genes are TRBV6-1 and TRBJ1-1; 8 nucleotides match TRBD1. Germline lookup yields CDR1 MNHNS and CDR2 SASEGT. After removal of 8 bases from V and 1 base from J, the junction contained 6 bases not matched to a gene. The CDR3 loop spans 14 amino acids. CDR3 in amino acids: CASRADRANTEAFF. CDR3 nucleotides: TGTGCCAGCCGCGCGGACAGGGCGAACACTGAAGCTTTCTTT.

This clonotype was seen more than once but under ten times. The genes are TRBV28 and TRBJ2-1, with 7 bases matching TRBD1. V shed 5 bases, J shed 0 bases, and the junction held 4 bases outside the gene matches. CDR3 length: 15 residues. Germline V CDR1 and CDR2: MDHEN, SYDVKM. The CDR3 DNA is TGTGCCAGCAGTCCCTGGACAGGCTCCTACAATGAGCAGTTCTTC. This gives the protein CASSPWTGSYNEQFF.

The chain joins TRBV6-1 to TRBJ1-5; D gene uncertain. The CDR3 contains 13 residues. Germline assignment: CDR1 MNHNS and CDR2 SASEGT. The V end lost 8 bases, the J end lost 0 bases, and 8 bases lay between the germline ends. DNA of the CDR3: TGTGCCAGCTGGGTCTATAGCAATCAGCCCCAGCATTTT. It specifies CASWVYSNQPQHF.

This clonotype occurred many times. V and J are TRBV10-2 and TRBJ2-5, with no clear D. CDR1 WSHSY and CDR2 SAAADI come from the germline V gene. The CDR3 is 13 amino acids. Trimming stripped 4 bases from V and 2 bases from J, with 8 bases between. The CDR3 protein is CASSAWRQETQYF. CDR3 in DNA: TGCGCCAGCAGTGCATGGCGGCAAGAGACCCAGTACTTC.

To note about this clonotype: A single base separates this from a much larger clone, so it may be a read error. The conserved phenylalanine or tryptophan normally closing the CDR3 is absent here, so this likely arose from a read error. V is TRBV2 and J is TRBJ1-1, with 10 bases matching TRBD1. The CDR3 runs to 16 residues. Germline values: CDR1 SNHLY, CDR2 FYNNEI. V dropped 6 bases and J dropped 0; count of bases not matched to a gene: 7. CDR3 sequence: CASSSGTGVVNTEAFV. The CDR3 DNA follows: TGTGCCAGCAGCTCCGGGACAGGGGTGGTGAACACTGAAGCTTTCGTT.

The J gene is TRBJ2-7, the V gene TRBV20-1; 7 nucleotides line up with TRBD2. The CDR3 runs 12 residues. The J segment lost 5 bases and the V segment lost 6 bases, leaving 7 bases of the junction unmatched. CDR1 is DFQATT, CDR2 SNEGSKA, per germline (reference sequence). CDR3 sequence reads: CSAAGEDDEQYF. The CDR3 DNA is TGCAGTGCGGCGGGAGAGGACGACGAGCAGTACTTC.

The sample holds a few counts of this clonotype. This chain links TRBV19 with TRBJ2-2, with D possibly matching TRBD1 (6 bases). CDR3 length equals 17 residues. CDR1 is LNHDA and CDR2 is SQIVND in the germline V gene (reference sequence). V was trimmed by 0 bases and J by 1 base, leaving 12 bases between them. The CDR3 sequence is CASSIEGNRVNTGELFF. For the CDR3, the DNA is TGTGCCAGTAGTATAGAAGGAAACAGGGTGAACACCGGGGAGCTGTTTTTT. Combining the CDR3 with reference TRBV19 and TRBJ2-2 gives the whole variable domain DGGITQSPKYLFRKEGQNVTLSCEQNLNHDAMYWYRQDPGQGLRLIYYSQIVNDFQKGDIAEGYSVSREKKESFPLTVTSAQKNPTAFYLCASSIEGNRVNTGELFFGEGSRLTVL.

This clonotype was seen a few times. The chain carries TRBV19 and TRBJ2-7; 9 nucleotides match TRBD2. The CDR3 runs 17 residues. The V gene's germline CDR1 is LNHDA and CDR2 SQIVND (reference sequence). After removal of 1 base from V and 3 bases from J, the junction contained 10 bases not matched to a gene. The CDR3 loop reads CASSIGGTAGGIYEQYF. The CDR3 bases are TGTGCCAGTAGTATAGGAGGGACAGCGGGAGGAATCTACGAGCAGTACTTC.